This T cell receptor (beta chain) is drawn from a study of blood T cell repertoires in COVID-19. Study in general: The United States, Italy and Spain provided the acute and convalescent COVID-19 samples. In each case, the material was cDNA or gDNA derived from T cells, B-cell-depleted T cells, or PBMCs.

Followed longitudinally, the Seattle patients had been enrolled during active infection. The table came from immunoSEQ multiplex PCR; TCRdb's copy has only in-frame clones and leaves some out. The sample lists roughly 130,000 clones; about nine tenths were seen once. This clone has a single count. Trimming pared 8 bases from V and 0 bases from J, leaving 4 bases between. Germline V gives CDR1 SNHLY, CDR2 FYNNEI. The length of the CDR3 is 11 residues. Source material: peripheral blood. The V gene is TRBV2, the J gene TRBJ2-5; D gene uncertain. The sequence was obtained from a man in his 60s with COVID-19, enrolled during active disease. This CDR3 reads CASSYQETQYF. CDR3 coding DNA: TGTGCCAGCTCGTACCAAGAGACCCAGTACTTC.